This T cell receptor beta chain originates from a study of regulatory T cells in long-lasting Graves disease. Study conclusions and caveats: Persistent Graves' patients showed less TCR diversity than newly diagnosed patients showed.

Time point of the sample: persistent/refractory GD, antithyroid drugs over 5 years with positive TRAb. Extracted PBMC RNA gave rise to the TCR library. About 10 milliliters of peripheral blood were taken and placed in EDTA tubes. Relying on iRepertoire HTBI primers and Arm-PCR of CDR3 regions, the team built TCR beta libraries. TCRdb recomputed calls from the multiplex PCR reads with MiXCR, one row per CDR3 protein. The sample comprises some 280,000 distinct CDR3 sequences, 20% to 25% of which are singletons, and approximately 53% rests with the top ten. V was cut by 1 base and J by 4 bases, with 14 bases left in between. CDR1 is SNHLY, CDR2 FYNNEI, per germline. This CDR3 spans 15 amino acids. As concerns this clonotype: Its antigen remains unknown.

The material was peripheral blood mononuclear cells (PBMCs), obtained when the disease was refractory, from a patient treated with antithyroid drugs. This receptor was identified in a female donor with Graves disease. The V call is TRBV2, the J call TRBJ2-7, with D possibly TRBD2 on 6 matching bases. CDR3 sequence (DNA): TGTGCCAGCAGTGAAGATGGGACTCAATATTACGAGCAGTACTTC. This translates into CASSEDGTQYYEQYF.